This record covers a single TCR beta chain. This entry comes from a study of shared clonotypes between healthy human individuals. The CDR3 covers 13 residues. V lost 4 bases and J lost 4; bases outside the gene matches: 0. CDR1 and CDR2 (germline): SGHRS, YFSETQ. Generated by immunoSEQ multiplex PCR, the TCRdb table keeps only in-frame clones and is missing some. The sample has over a million clones; roughly 96% are singletons. This TCR came from a man aged 25 to 40 in good health. The sequenced sample was naive CD4+ T cells sorted from blood. Subset described: CD45RA+ positively selected. The chain couples TRBV5-1 to TRBJ2-7; 12 bases match TRBD2. CDR3 sequence reads: CASSGLAGYEQYF. The CDR3 coding sequence is TGCGCCAGCAGCGGACTAGCGGGGTACGAGCAGTACTTC.